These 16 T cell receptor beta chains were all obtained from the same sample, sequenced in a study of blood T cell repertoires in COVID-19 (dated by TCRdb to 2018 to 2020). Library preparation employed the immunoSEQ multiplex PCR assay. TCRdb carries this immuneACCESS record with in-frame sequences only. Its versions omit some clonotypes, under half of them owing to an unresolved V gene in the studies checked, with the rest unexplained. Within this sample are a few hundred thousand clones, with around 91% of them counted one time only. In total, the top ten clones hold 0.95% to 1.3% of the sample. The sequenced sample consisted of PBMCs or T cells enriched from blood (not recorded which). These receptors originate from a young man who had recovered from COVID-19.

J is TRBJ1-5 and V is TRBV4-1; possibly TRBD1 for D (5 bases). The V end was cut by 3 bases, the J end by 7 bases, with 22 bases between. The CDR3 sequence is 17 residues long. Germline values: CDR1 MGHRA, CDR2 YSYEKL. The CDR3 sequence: CASSQPGSVNPLQPQHF. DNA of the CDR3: TGCGCCAGCAGCCAGCCAGGGTCTGTCAACCCTTTGCAGCCCCAGCATTTT.

CDR3: CASSQDSGSSYNEQFF. CDR3 DNA sequence: TGCGCCAGCAGCCAAGATAGCGGGAGCTCCTACAATGAGCAGTTCTTC. The chain is built from TRBV4-1 and TRBJ2-1; 9 positions agree with TRBD2. This CDR3 has 16 amino acids. Germline assignment: CDR1 MGHRA and CDR2 YSYEKL. Trimming cost V 0 bases and J 0 bases; bases outside gene matches: 0.

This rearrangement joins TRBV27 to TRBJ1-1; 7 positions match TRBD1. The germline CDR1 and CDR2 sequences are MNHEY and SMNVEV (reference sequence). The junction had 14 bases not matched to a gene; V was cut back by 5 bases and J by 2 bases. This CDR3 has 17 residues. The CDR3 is CASSRLYLTGTNTEAFF. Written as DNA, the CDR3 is TGTGCCAGCAGTCGTCTATATCTGACAGGGACCAACACTGAAGCTTTCTTT.

CDR3 DNA sequence: TGTGCCAGCAGTGAAGCGGGGACTCCCCTCCACTTT. Protein: CASSEAGTPLHF. The chain recombines TRBV6-1 with TRBJ1-6, with D perhaps matching TRBD1 (5 bases). Germline V gene data show CDR1 as MNHNS and CDR2 as SASEGT. This CDR3 comprises 12 residues. V was cut by 0 bases and J by 13 bases, with 7 bases left in between.

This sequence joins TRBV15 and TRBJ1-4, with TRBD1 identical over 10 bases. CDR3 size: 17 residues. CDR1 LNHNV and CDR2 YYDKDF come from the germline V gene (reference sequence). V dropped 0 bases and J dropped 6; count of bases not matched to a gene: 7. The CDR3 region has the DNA TGTGCCACCAGCAGAGACCTTCCGGGACAGGGGTATGAAAAACTGTTTTTT. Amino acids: CATSRDLPGQGYEKLFF.

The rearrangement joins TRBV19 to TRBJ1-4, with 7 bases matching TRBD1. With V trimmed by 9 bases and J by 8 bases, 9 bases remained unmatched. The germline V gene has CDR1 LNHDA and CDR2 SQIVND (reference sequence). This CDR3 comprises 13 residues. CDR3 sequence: CASTDRAAEKLFF. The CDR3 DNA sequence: TGTGCCAGCACCGACAGGGCCGCAGAAAAACTGTTTTTT.

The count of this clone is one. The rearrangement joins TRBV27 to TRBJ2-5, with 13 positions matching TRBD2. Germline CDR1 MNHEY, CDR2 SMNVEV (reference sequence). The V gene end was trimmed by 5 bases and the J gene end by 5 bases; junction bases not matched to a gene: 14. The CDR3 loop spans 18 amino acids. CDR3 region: CASSDYGGLAGQGETQYF. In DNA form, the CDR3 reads TGTGCCAGCAGTGACTACGGGGGACTAGCGGGACAGGGGGAGACCCAGTACTTC.

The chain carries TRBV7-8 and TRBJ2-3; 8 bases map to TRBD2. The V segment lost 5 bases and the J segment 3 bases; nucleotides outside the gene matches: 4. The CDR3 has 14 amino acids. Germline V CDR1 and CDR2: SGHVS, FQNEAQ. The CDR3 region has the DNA TGTGCCAGCAGCCTTATAGCGGGAACAGATACGCAGTATTTT. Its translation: CASSLIAGTDTQYF.

The CDR3 protein is CASSLTGDRVDSPLHF. In DNA, the CDR3 is TGTGCCAGCAGCTTGACGGGGGACAGGGTCGATTCACCCCTCCACTTT. The J gene is TRBJ1-6, the V gene TRBV5-4, with 9 bases aligning to TRBD1. The germline V gene encodes CDR1 SGHNT and CDR2 YYREEE (reference sequence). Unmatched junction bases numbered 7, after V lost 1 base and J lost 8 bases. CDR3 length: 16 residues.

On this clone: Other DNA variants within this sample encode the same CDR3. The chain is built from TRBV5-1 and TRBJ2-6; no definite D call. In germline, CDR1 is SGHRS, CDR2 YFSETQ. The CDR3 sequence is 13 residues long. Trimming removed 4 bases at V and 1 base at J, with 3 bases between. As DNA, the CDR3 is TGCGCCAGCAGCCTTTCTGGGGCCAACGTCCTGACTTTC. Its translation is CASSLSGANVLTF.

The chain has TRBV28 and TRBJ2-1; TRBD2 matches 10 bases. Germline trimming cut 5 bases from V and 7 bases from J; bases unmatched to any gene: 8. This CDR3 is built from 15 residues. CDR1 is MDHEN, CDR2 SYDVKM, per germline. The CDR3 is CASSLAGEVINEQFF. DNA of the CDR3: TGTGCCAGCAGTCTAGCGGGAGAAGTTATAAATGAGCAGTTCTTC. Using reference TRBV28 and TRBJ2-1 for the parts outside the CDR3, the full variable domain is DVKVTQSSRYLVKRTGEKVFLECVQDMDHENMFWYRQDPGLGLRLIYFSYDVKMKEKGDIPEGYSVSREKKERFSLILESASTNQTSMYLCASSLAGEVINEQFFGPGTRLTVL.

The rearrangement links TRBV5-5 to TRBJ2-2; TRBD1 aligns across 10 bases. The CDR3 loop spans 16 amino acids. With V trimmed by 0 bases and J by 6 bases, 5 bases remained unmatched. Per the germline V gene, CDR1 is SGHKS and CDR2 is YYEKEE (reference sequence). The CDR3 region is CASSLVSDRGSGELFF. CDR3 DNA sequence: TGTGCCAGCAGCTTGGTTTCGGACAGGGGGTCCGGGGAGCTGTTTTTT.

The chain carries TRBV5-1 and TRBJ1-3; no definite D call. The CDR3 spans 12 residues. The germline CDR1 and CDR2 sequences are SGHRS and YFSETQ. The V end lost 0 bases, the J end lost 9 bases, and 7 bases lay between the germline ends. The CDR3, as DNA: TGCGCCAGCAGCTTGGATTCCTTCACCATATATTTT. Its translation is CASSLDSFTIYF.

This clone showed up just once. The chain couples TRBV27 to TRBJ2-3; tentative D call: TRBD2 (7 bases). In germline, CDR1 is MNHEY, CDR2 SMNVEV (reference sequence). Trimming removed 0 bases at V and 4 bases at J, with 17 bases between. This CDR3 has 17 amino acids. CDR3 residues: CASSLSQGRESADTQYF. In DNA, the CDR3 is TGTGCCAGCAGTTTATCCCAGGGGCGGGAGAGCGCAGATACGCAGTATTTT.

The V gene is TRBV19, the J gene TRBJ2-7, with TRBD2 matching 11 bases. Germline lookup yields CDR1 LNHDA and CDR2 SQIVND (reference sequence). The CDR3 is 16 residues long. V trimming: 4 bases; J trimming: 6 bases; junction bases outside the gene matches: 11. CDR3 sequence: CASSSLAGGGITEQYF. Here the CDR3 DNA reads TGTGCCAGTAGTAGTCTAGCGGGAGGTGGGATCACCGAGCAGTACTTC.

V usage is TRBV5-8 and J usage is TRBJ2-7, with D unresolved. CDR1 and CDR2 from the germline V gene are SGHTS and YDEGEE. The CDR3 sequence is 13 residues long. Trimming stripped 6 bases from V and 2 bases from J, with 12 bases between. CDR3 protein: CASTLSVAYEQYF. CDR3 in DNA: TGTGCCAGCACCTTAAGTGTAGCCTACGAGCAGTACTTC.